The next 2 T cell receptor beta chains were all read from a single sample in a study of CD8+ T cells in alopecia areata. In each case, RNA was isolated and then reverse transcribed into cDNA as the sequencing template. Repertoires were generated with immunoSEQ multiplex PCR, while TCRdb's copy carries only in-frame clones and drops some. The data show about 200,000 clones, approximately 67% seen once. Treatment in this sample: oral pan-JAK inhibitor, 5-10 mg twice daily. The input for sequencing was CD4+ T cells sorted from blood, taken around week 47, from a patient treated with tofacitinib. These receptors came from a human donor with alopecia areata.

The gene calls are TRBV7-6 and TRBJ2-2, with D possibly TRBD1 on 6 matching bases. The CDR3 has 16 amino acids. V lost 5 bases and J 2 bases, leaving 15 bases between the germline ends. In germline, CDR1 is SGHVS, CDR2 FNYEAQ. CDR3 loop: CASSRTGQPNTGELFF. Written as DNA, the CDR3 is TGTGCCAGCAGCCGCACGGGACAACCTAACACCGGGGAGCTGTTTTTT.

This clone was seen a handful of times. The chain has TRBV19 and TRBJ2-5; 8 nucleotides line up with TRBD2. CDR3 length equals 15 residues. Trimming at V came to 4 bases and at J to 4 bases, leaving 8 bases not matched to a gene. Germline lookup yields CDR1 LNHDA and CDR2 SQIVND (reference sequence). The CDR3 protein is CASSNPGTRGETQYF. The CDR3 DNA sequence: TGTGCCAGTAGTAACCCCGGGACTAGAGGAGAGACCCAGTACTTC.